These 7 T cell receptor beta chains share one sample of origin, sequenced in a study of blood T cell repertoires in COVID-19. The assay was immunoSEQ multiplex PCR, and TCRdb's table has in-frame clones only and misses some. Found here are approximately 350,000 clones, around 87% of them singletons; the top ten hold over 6%. Input material: peripheral blood. These receptors were collected from a woman between 50 and 59 years old with COVID-19, enrolled during active disease.

J is TRBJ2-3 and V is TRBV11-3, with a tentative D call TRBD1 (6 bases). The germline V and J ends were trimmed by 2 bases and 6 bases, with 15 bases remaining between them. Germline V gene sequence: CDR1 SGHNT, CDR2 YENEEA. The CDR3 has 15 amino acids. The CDR3 DNA sequence: TGTGCCAGCAGCTTAAGGGGGTCTAGAGCGGATACGCAGTATTTT. As protein: CASSLRGSRADTQYF.

V is TRBV4-3 and J is TRBJ2-7; 7 bases are a match to TRBD1. This CDR3 comprises 16 residues. Germline V gives CDR1 LGHNA, CDR2 YSLEER. V dropped 1 base and J dropped 5; count of bases not matched to a gene: 11. The DNA of the CDR3 is TGCGCCAGCAGCCAAGTCCCCTCGACAGGGCCGCACGAGCAGTACTTC. This encodes CASSQVPSTGPHEQYF.

This clone was picked up a small number of times. This chain connects TRBV28 to TRBJ2-7; TRBD2 matches 9 bases. CDR3 length: 15 residues. The V and J ends lost 4 bases and 0 bases, in that order; junction bases with no gene match: 4. CDR1 and CDR2 (germline): MDHEN, SYDVKM. The CDR3 is CASSSTSGRSYEQYF. The CDR3 nucleotides are TGTGCCAGCAGTTCGACTAGCGGTCGCTCCTACGAGCAGTACTTC. Full variable domain (outside the CDR3, taken from reference TRBV28 and TRBJ2-7): DVKVTQSSRYLVKRTGEKVFLECVQDMDHENMFWYRQDPGLGLRLIYFSYDVKMKEKGDIPEGYSVSREKKERFSLILESASTNQTSMYLCASSSTSGRSYEQYFGPGTRLTVT.

The chain couples TRBV15 to TRBJ2-7, with D possibly being TRBD1 (6 bases). Trimming cost V 2 bases and J 7 bases, with 18 bases left between them. This CDR3 region has 15 residues. CDR1 and CDR2 (germline): LNHNV, YYDKDF (reference sequence). CDR3 sequence (DNA): TGTGCCACCAGCAGAAAGGGGGTGAAGACTGTTGAGCAGTACTTC. Residues: CATSRKGVKTVEQYF. Based on the CDR3 plus reference TRBV15 and TRBJ2-7, the full variable domain is DAMVIQNPRYQVTQFGKPVTLSCSQTLNHNVMYWYQQKSSQAPKLLFHYYDKDFNNEADTPDNFQSRRPNTSFCFLDIRSPGLGDTAMYLCATSRKGVKTVEQYFGPGTRLTVT.

The rearrangement links TRBV15 to TRBJ2-1; maybe TRBD1 (6 bases). CDR3 length: 15 residues. V was shortened by 4 bases and J by 3 bases, with 13 bases between the two germline ends. CDR1 is LNHNV, CDR2 YYDKDF, per germline (reference sequence). The DNA for the CDR3 is TGTGCCACCAGCATGGGGGCCCCAAGCTACAATGAGCAGTTCTTC. It is translated as CATSMGAPSYNEQFF. Full variable domain (outside the CDR3, taken from reference TRBV15 and TRBJ2-1): DAMVIQNPRYQVTQFGKPVTLSCSQTLNHNVMYWYQQKSSQAPKLLFHYYDKDFNNEADTPDNFQSRRPNTSFCFLDIRSPGLGDTAMYLCATSMGAPSYNEQFFGPGTRLTVL.

The genes are TRBV6-6 and TRBJ2-4, with 8 bases lining up with TRBD1. Germline CDR1 MNHNY, CDR2 SVGAGI (reference sequence). After removal of 5 bases from V and 2 bases from J, the junction contained 11 bases not matched to a gene. This CDR3 has 17 residues. CDR3: CASSQDRAPRTKNIQYF. CDR3 sequence (DNA): TGTGCCAGCAGTCAGGACAGGGCCCCGCGAACCAAAAACATTCAGTACTTC.

The sample holds a few counts of this clone. This chain links TRBV30 with TRBJ1-1; the match to TRBD1 covers 8 bases. The CDR3 covers 12 residues. V shed 4 bases and J 7 bases; nucleotides not matched to a gene: 5. Germline V gives CDR1 GTSNPN, CDR2 SVGIG (reference sequence). CDR3 coding DNA: TGTGCCTGGACTCGACAGGGGCGTGAAGCTTTCTTT. Translated, it gives CAWTRQGREAFF.